This record covers a single T cell receptor beta chain. The data originate from a study of blood T cell repertoires in COVID-19. Study-level information: The samples span acute and convalescent COVID-19 from the United States, Italy and Spain. T cells, B-cell-depleted T cells, or PBMCs provided the cDNA or gDNA that served as material.

CDR3 length: 15 amino acids. V was pared by 4 bases and J by 4 bases, with 15 bases between. In germline, CDR1 is SGHNT, CDR2 YYREEE (reference sequence). Per the original data handling: Estimation of nucleated cell counts relied on the amplification of reference gene primers. Clones were sequenced by immunoSEQ multiplex PCR, and TCRdb holds only the in-frame ones, with some missing. From that table come the V and J calls and clone size; the DNA was used to work out D and trimming. The sample records fewer than 400,000 clones, about nine tenths being singletons. In Seattle, patients joined the study during active infection and were tracked longitudinally.

The chain joins TRBV5-4 to TRBJ1-3, with TRBD1 as a possible D gene (6 bases). This receptor was obtained from a woman aged 25 to 45 with COVID-19, enrolled during active disease. Sequenced input: peripheral blood. The CDR3 sequence: CASSVDSWFGNTIYF. For the CDR3, the DNA is TGTGCCAGCAGCGTGGACAGCTGGTTCGGAAACACCATATATTTT.